This T cell receptor beta chain appears in the sequencing data of a study of T-cell memory formation after mild COVID-19. Study-wide context: Across donors, TCR clusters were largely donor specific. Study-wide findings and caveats: Second-wave clones reaching peak frequency on day 37 lacked confirmed SARS-CoV-2 specificity.

CDR3 length equals 16 residues. Germline V gene lookup returns CDR1 LGHNA and CDR2 YSLEER. V was clipped by 0 bases and J by 3 bases; unmatched bases: 6. TCRdb reprocessed the 5' RACE reads via MiXCR and lists one record per CDR3 protein. The repertoire includes approximately 260,000 distinct CDR3 sequences, about a sixth of them detected once, and 3.5% sits in the top ten. At least ten counts were recorded for this clonotype. The antigen is undetermined. The sequence was collected from a young man who had mild COVID-19 (a few samples of this study predate the infection). Cell type and time point are not known. Material for sequencing was PBMCs or a T cell subset sorted from them (not recorded which). V gene TRBV4-3 combines with J gene TRBJ2-7; TRBD1 matches at 9 bases. In nucleotides, the CDR3 is TGCGCCAGCAGCCAAGATCGACAGGGGGATGTCTACGAGCAGTACTTC. Amino acid sequence: CASSQDRQGDVYEQYF.